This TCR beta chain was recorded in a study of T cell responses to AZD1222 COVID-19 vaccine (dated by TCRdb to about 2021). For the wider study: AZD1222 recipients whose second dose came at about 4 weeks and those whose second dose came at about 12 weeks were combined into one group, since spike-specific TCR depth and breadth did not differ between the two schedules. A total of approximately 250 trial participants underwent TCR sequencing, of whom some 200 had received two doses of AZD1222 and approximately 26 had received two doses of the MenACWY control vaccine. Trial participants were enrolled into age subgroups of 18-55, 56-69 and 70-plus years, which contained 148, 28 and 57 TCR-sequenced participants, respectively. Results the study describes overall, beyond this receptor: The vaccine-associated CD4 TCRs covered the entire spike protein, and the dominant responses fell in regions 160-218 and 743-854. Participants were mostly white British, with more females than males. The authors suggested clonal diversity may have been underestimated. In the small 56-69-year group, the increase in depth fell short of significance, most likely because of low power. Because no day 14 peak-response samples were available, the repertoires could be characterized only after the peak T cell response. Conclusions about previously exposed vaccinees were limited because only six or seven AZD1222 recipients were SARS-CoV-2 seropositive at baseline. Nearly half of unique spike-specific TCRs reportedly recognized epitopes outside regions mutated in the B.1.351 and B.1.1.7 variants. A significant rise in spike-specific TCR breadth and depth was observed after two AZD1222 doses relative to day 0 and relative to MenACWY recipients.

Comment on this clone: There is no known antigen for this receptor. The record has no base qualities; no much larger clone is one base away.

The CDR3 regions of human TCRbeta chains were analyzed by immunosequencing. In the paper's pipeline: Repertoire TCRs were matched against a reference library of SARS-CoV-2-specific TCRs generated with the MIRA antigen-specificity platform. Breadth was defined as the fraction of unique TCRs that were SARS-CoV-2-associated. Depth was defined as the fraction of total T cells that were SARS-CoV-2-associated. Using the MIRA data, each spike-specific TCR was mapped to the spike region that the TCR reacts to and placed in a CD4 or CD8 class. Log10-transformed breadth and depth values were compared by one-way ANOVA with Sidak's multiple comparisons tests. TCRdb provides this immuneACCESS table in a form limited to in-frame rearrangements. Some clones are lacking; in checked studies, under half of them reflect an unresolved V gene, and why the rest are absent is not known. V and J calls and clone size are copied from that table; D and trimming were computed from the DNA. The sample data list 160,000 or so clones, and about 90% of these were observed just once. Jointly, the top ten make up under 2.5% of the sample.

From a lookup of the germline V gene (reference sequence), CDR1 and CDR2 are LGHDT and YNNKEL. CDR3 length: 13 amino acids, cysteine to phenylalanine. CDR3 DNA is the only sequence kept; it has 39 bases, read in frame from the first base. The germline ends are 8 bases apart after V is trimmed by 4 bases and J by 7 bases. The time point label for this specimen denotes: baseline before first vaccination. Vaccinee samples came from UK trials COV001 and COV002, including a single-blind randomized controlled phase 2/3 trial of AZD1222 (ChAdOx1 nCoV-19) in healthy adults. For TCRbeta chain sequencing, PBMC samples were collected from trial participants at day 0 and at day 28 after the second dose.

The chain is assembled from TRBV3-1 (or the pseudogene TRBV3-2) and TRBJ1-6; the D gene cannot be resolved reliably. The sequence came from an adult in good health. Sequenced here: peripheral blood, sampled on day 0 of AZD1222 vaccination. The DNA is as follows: TGTGCCAGCAGCCTAGGATACAATTCACCCCTCCACTTT. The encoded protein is CASSLGYNSPLHF.